Below, 27 T cell receptor beta chains from the same sample are listed, as sequenced in a study of early T cells in non-severe SARS-CoV-2 infection. Each CDR3 protein is one row after TCRdb ran MiXCR on the 5' RACE reads. The sample lists tens of thousands of distinct CDR3 sequences; roughly 5.4% were seen once. Sequencing was done on a sample of whole blood. The receptor set was obtained from an adult who was a healthcare worker with PCR-confirmed SARS-CoV-2 infection or an uninfected control (not recorded which).

This clonotype was seen more than once but under ten times. This rearrangement joins TRBV7-6 to TRBJ2-3; a weak D match, TRBD2 (6 bases). In germline, CDR1 is SGHVS, CDR2 FNYEAQ. The CDR3 is made up of 13 amino acids. Trimming took 6 bases from V and 7 from J, leaving 14 bases between them. The CDR3 region is CASSRGTSNTQYF. The CDR3 nucleotides are TGTGCCAGCAGTCGAGGCACTAGCAATACGCAGTATTTT. The whole variable domain, remainder taken from reference TRBV7-6 and TRBJ2-3, is GAGVSQSPRYKVTKRGQDVALRCDPISGHVSLYWYRQALGQGPEFLTYFNYEAQQDKSGLPNDRFSAERPEGSISTLTIQRTEQRDSAMYRCASSRGTSNTQYFGPGTRLTVL.

This sequence joins TRBV7-3 and TRBJ2-1; TRBD2 agrees at 11 bases. Losses at the gene ends were 6 bases for V and 8 bases for J; bases not matched to a gene: 6. This CDR3 comprises 14 residues. Germline values: CDR1 SGHTA, CDR2 FQGTGA. The CDR3 loop reads CASRRTTSGDEQFF. The CDR3 DNA reads TGTGCCAGCAGGAGAACGACTAGCGGGGATGAGCAGTTCTTC.

The sample holds many counts of this clonotype. The chain has TRBV2 and TRBJ2-1, with 10 bases lining up with TRBD1. Germline assignment: CDR1 SNHLY and CDR2 FYNNEI. This CDR3 comprises 16 residues. Germline trimming cut 8 bases from V and 8 bases from J; bases unmatched to any gene: 15. CDR3 sequence reads: CASGYRQGARYDEQFF. The CDR3, as DNA: TGTGCCAGCGGATATCGACAGGGGGCGAGGTATGATGAGCAGTTCTTC.

This clonotype was found many times. The chain uses TRBV12-3 or TRBV12-4 and TRBJ2-7; 8 bases match TRBD2. CDR3 length: 15 amino acids. Germline trimming cut 0 bases from V and 4 bases from J; bases unmatched to any gene: 5. The CDR3 protein is CASSLAPSGSYEQYF. The CDR3 DNA reads as TGTGCCAGCAGTTTAGCGCCTAGCGGGTCGTACGAGCAGTACTTC.

Note on this clonotype: A much larger clone differs from this one at a single base, so this may be a read error. V and J are TRBV19 and TRBJ2-2; 10 nucleotides match TRBD2. The CDR3 loop spans 16 amino acids. Germline V lookup: CDR1 LNHDA, CDR2 SQIVND (reference sequence). V gave up 2 bases and J gave up 11 bases; unmatched junction bases: 11. Here the CDR3 DNA reads TGTGCCAGTAGTATAACAACTAGCGGGACCAAAGGAGAGCTGTTTTTT. It is translated as CASSITTSGTKGELFF. Filled out from reference TRBV19 and TRBJ2-2, the complete variable domain reads DGGITQSPKYLFRKEGQNVTLSCEQNLNHDAMYWYRQDPGQGLRLIYYSQIVNDFQKGDIAEGYSVSREKKESFPLTVTSAQKNPTAFYLCASSITTSGTKGELFFGEGSRLTVL.

This clonotype was seen a few times. This sequence joins TRBV7-9 and TRBJ1-1; unclear D gene. The CDR3 is 13 residues long. Germline V gene data show CDR1 as SEHNR and CDR2 as FQNEAQ (reference sequence). Between the trimmed V and J ends, which lost 4 bases and 7 bases, there was a span of 13 bases. The CDR3 sequence is CASSSDERLEAFF. DNA for the CDR3: TGTGCCAGCAGCTCCGACGAGAGACTTGAAGCTTTCTTT.

This clonotype was picked up a small number of times. One junction end does not reproduce the germline sequence, and a read error may be involved. This sequence joins TRBV5-4 and TRBJ2-5; 8 bases fit TRBD2. There are 15 residues in the CDR3. Germline V gene lookup returns CDR1 SGHNT and CDR2 YYREEE (reference sequence). In nucleotides, the CDR3 is TGTGACAGCAGCCCGACTAGCGAGGTTCGAGAGACCCAGTACTTC. Residues: CDSSPTSEVRETQYF.

CDR3 protein: CASSHRSGGTDTQYF. For the CDR3, the DNA is TGCGCCAGCAGCCATAGGTCTGGGGGCACAGATACGCAGTATTTT. The chain combines TRBV4-3 with TRBJ2-3; D is unclear. The V and J ends lost 3 bases and 1 base respectively, with 11 bases between them. CDR3 size: 15 residues. Per the germline V gene, CDR1 is LGHNA and CDR2 is YSLEER.

This clonotype was seen at least ten times. The J gene is TRBJ2-2, the V gene TRBV28; TRBD1 matches 9 bases. The CDR3 runs 15 residues. The germline CDR1 and CDR2 sequences are MDHEN and SYDVKM. The V and J ends lost 4 bases and 7 bases, in that order; junction bases with no gene match: 7. The DNA for the CDR3 is TGTGCCAGCAGTTGGGACAGGGCCCCGGTCGGGGAGCTGTTTTTT. Its protein product is CASSWDRAPVGELFF.

Many counts were recorded for this clonotype. J is TRBJ1-4 and V is TRBV4-2; 7 bases agree with TRBD1. CDR1 is LGHNA, CDR2 YNFKEQ, per germline. The CDR3 contains 16 residues. Trimming cost V 0 bases and J 3 bases; bases outside gene matches: 4. The CDR3 nucleotides read TGTGCCAGCAGCCAAGAGACAGGGATGCCTAATGAAAAACTGTTTTTT. Residues: CASSQETGMPNEKLFF.

V is TRBV6-5 and J is TRBJ2-5; 10 positions match TRBD2. CDR3 length: 15 amino acids. Germline V lookup: CDR1 MNHEY, CDR2 SVGAGI. With V trimmed by 5 bases and J by 2 bases, 5 bases remained unmatched. The DNA of the CDR3 is TGTGCCAGCAGTACTAGCGGGAACGAGCAAGAGACCCAGTACTTC. Its protein is CASSTSGNEQETQYF.

V gene TRBV12-3 or TRBV12-4 combines with J gene TRBJ2-1, with D maybe TRBD2 (6 bases). Trimming took 8 bases from V and 9 from J, leaving 8 bases between them. The CDR3 consists of 10 residues. The CDR3 protein is CASGGVEQFF. The CDR3, as DNA: TGTGCCAGCGGAGGGGTTGAGCAGTTCTTC.

This sequence joins TRBV20-1 and TRBJ2-3; D may be TRBD1 (5 bases). The CDR3 sequence is 15 residues long. The V gene's germline CDR1 is DFQATT and CDR2 SNEGSKA (reference sequence). Between the trimmed V and J ends, which lost 4 bases and 0 bases, there was a span of 14 bases. The CDR3 region has the DNA TGCAGTGCTAACTCCGGACATCCTAGCACAGATACGCAGTATTTT. It translates to CSANSGHPSTDTQYF.

This clonotype was counted at least ten times. The V and J genes are TRBV11-2 and TRBJ2-7, with 7 positions matching TRBD2. V shed 3 bases, J shed 7 bases, and the junction held 18 bases outside the gene matches. CDR3 length equals 17 residues. Germline CDR1 SGHAT, CDR2 FQNNGV. CDR3 DNA: TGTGCCAGCAGCTTTAGATCCCTAGCGGAGACGATACGGGAGCAGTACTTC. It codes for CASSFRSLAETIREQYF.

In DNA form, the CDR3 reads TGTGCCAGCAGTTTAAGGGGGCTGAACACTGAAGCTTTCTTT. It codes for CASSLRGLNTEAFF. The rearrangement joins TRBV27 to TRBJ1-1; TRBD1 agrees at 7 bases. The germline V gene encodes CDR1 MNHEY and CDR2 SMNVEV (reference sequence). The CDR3 extends over 14 amino acids. The trim removed 2 bases at V and 0 bases at J, leaving 0 bases unmatched.

In its sample, this clonotype was seen a few times. This rearrangement joins TRBV10-3 to TRBJ2-1, with a possible D match to TRBD1 (5 bases). The length of the CDR3 is 15 residues. Germline V gene sequence: CDR1 ENHRY, CDR2 SYGVKD. Trimming took 0 bases from V and 5 from J, leaving 11 bases between them. The CDR3 DNA sequence: TGTGCCATCAGTGAGTCAGGGGCCAACCACAATGAGCAGTTCTTC. Protein product: CAISESGANHNEQFF.

This chain uses TRBV6-2 or TRBV6-3 with TRBJ2-2; D is unclear. This CDR3 has 15 amino acids. With 5 bases removed from V and 4 bases from J, the gap between germline ends came to 14 bases. In germline, CDR1 is MNHEY, CDR2 SVGEGT. CDR3 in amino acids: CASSEWARSTGELFF. DNA for the CDR3: TGTGCCAGCAGTGAGTGGGCGCGAAGCACCGGGGAGCTGTTTTTT.

Ten or more counts support this clonotype. The genes are TRBV6-2 or TRBV6-3 and TRBJ2-6; perhaps TRBD2 as D (6 bases). The ends were cut back, 8 bases at V and 0 bases at J, with 17 bases in the middle. Germline CDR1 reads MNHEY; CDR2 reads SVGEGT. The CDR3 consists of 17 residues. The CDR3 DNA reads as TGTGCCAGCTGGACGGGACTTTTTAGCTCTGGGGCCAACGTCCTGACTTTC. This gives the protein CASWTGLFSSGANVLTF.

This clonotype was counted at least ten times. This rearrangement joins TRBV11-2 to TRBJ1-2; no clear D. Germline values: CDR1 SGHAT, CDR2 FQNNGV. V was trimmed by 4 bases and J by 6 bases, leaving 21 bases between them. This CDR3 is built from 16 residues. CDR3 DNA sequence: TGTGCCAGCAGCTCCAGGACTCGGCGAACTATGGATGGCTACACCTTC. Its translation: CASSSRTRRTMDGYTF.

This clonotype was seen many times. This chain links TRBV7-6 with TRBJ2-2; D is possibly TRBD1 or TRBD2 (6 bases each). Trimming took 8 bases from V and 6 from J, leaving 13 bases between them. The CDR3 sequence is 13 residues long. Germline V gene data show CDR1 as SGHVS and CDR2 as FNYEAQ. The DNA for the CDR3 is TGTGCCAGCGGAGGGGGGCAAGCCGGGGAGCTGTTTTTT. Its protein is CASGGGQAGELFF.

The CDR3 loop reads CASSFGGQLFF. The CDR3 nucleotides read TGTGCCAGCAGCTTTGGGGGTCAACTGTTTTTT. The V call is TRBV5-6, the J call TRBJ1-4; possible D gene TRBD1, 5 bases. The CDR3 totals 11 residues. The germline CDR1 and CDR2 sequences are SGHDT and YYEEEE. Trimming took 2 bases from V and 12 from J, leaving 8 bases between them.

In this sample, this clonotype turned up many times. This chain joins TRBV12-3 or TRBV12-4 and TRBJ1-2; a weak D match, TRBD1 (5 bases). CDR3 length: 13 residues. The V end lost 3 bases, the J end lost 7 bases, and 12 bases lay between the germline ends. This CDR3 is CASSFERDSGYTF. The DNA of the CDR3 is TGTGCCAGCAGTTTTGAAAGGGACTCTGGCTACACCTTC.

This clonotype was picked up many times. The CDR3 bases are TGTGCCAGCTCACCGTGGGGGGGGAGCTCCTACGAGCAGTACTTC. It translates to CASSPWGGSSYEQYF. The rearrangement uses TRBV18 and TRBJ2-7; TRBD2 agrees at 7 bases. CDR3 length: 15 amino acids. In germline, CDR1 is KGHSH, CDR2 LQKENI. V lost 3 bases and J lost 0; bases outside the gene matches: 5.

The chain is built from TRBV20-1 and TRBJ1-1, with no clear D. Germline-derived CDR1 and CDR2 are DFQATT and SNEGSKA (reference sequence). The CDR3 has 13 amino acids. The V end was cut by 3 bases, the J end by 5 bases, with 13 bases between. The CDR3 is CSASGHQQTEAFF. The CDR3 DNA reads TGCAGTGCTAGCGGGCACCAACAGACTGAAGCTTTCTTT.

This clonotype was counted many times. V and J are TRBV5-1 and TRBJ1-4, with TRBD1 as a possible D gene (5 bases). The CDR3 covers 14 residues. The V and J ends lost 7 bases and 7 bases respectively, with 17 bases between them. Per the germline V gene, CDR1 is SGHRS and CDR2 is YFSETQ. CDR3 nucleotide sequence: TGCGCCAGCTCTTTTTTGGGGGGTACTGAAAAACTGTTTTTT. It specifies CASSFLGGTEKLFF.

This clonotype is judged medium-sized (0.01 to 0.1%). V is TRBV3-1 and J is TRBJ1-5, with D possibly TRBD1 on 5 matching bases. V was cut by 5 bases and J by 3 bases, with 17 bases left in between. The CDR3 covers 16 residues. The germline CDR1 and CDR2 sequences are LGHDT and YNNKEL (reference sequence). CDR3 protein: CASSSQASGTNQPQHF. The CDR3 DNA reads TGTGCCAGCAGCTCCCAGGCCAGTGGGACCAATCAGCCCCAGCATTTT. The full variable domain, completed using reference TRBV3-1 and TRBJ1-5, is DTAVSQTPKYLVTQMGNDKSIKCEQNLGHDTMYWYKQDSKKFLKIMFSYNNKELIINETVPNRFSPKSPDKAHLNLHINSLELGDSAVYFCASSSQASGTNQPQHFGDGTRLSIL.

The chain joins TRBV5-4 to TRBJ2-7, with 11 nucleotides matching TRBD2. V lost 3 bases to trimming and J lost 5 bases; unmatched junction nucleotides: 7. This CDR3 has 15 amino acids. The V gene's germline CDR1 is SGHNT and CDR2 YYREEE (reference sequence). CDR3 in amino acids: CASSSLAGGVNEQYF. Here the CDR3 DNA reads TGTGCCAGCAGCTCTCTAGCGGGAGGCGTTAACGAGCAGTACTTC.